This T cell receptor beta chain is from a study of radiation and T cells in renal cell carcinoma. Time point denoted: blood 4 weeks post-SBRT, at nephrectomy. Specified treatment: 15 Gy SBRT to primary tumor, nephrectomy 4 weeks later. Profiling relied on immunoSEQ multiplex PCR, and the TCRdb table lists in-frame clones only, not all of them. The sample records roughly 86,000 clones, roughly 80% being singletons. Study outcomes and limitations: Top tumor clonotypes rose in blood 2 weeks post-radiation, then contracted.

This clone was recorded only once. Its specificity is unknown. The source of this sequence is a man in his fifties or sixties with renal cell carcinoma. This material consisted of blood, taken from a patient whose treatment included radiotherapy and nephrectomy.

CDR3 loop: CASSFTQGAGSEQFF. In DNA, the CDR3 is TGTGCCAGCAGCTTCACCCAGGGGGCAGGTAGTGAGCAGTTCTTC. The J gene is TRBJ2-1, the V gene TRBV7-2, with 8 bases fitting TRBD1. Per germline, CDR1 SGHTA and CDR2 FQGNSA. There are 15 residues in the CDR3. The V gene end was trimmed by 3 bases and the J gene end by 9 bases; junction bases not matched to a gene: 10.